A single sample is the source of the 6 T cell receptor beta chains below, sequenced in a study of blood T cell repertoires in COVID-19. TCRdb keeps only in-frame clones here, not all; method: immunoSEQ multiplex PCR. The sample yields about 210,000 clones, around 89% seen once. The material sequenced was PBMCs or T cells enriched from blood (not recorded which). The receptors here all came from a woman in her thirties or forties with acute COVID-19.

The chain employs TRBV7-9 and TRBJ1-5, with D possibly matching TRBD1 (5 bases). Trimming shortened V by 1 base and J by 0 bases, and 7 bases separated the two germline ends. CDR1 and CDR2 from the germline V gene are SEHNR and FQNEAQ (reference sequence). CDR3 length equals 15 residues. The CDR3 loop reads CASSLGQSSNQPQHF. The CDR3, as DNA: TGTGCCAGCAGCTTAGGACAGAGTAGCAATCAGCCCCAGCATTTT.

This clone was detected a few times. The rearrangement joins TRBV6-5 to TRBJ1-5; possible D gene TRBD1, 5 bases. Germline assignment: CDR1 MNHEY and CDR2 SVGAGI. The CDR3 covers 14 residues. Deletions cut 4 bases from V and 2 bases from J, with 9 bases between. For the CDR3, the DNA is TGTGCCAGCAGTTTTCGGGGGGGCAATCAGCCCCAGCATTTT. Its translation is CASSFRGGNQPQHF.

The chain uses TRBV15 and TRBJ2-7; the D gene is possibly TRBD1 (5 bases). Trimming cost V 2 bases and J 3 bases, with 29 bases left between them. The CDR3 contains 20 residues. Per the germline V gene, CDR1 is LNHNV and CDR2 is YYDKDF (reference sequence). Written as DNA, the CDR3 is TGTGCCACCAGCAGATGTACAGCATTACACCCCCCAGGGCTTTTCTACGAGCAGTACGTC. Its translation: CATSRCTALHPPGLFYEQYV.

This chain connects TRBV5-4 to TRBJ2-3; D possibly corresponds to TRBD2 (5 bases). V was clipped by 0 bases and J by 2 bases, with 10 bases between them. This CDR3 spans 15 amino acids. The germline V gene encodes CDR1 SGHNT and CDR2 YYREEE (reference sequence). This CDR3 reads CASSLESGFTDTQYF. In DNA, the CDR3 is TGTGCCAGCAGCTTGGAATCGGGGTTCACAGATACGCAGTATTTT.

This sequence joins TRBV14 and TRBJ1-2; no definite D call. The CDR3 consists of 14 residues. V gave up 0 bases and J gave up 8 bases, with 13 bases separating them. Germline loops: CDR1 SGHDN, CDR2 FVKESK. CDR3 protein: CASSQDRTLLGYTF. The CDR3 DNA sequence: TGTGCCAGCAGCCAAGATCGGACTCTGCTGGGCTACACCTTC.

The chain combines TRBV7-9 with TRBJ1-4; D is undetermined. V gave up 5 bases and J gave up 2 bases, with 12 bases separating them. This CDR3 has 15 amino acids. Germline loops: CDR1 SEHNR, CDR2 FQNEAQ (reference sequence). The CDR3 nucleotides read TGTGCCAGCAGCCCGAGTCGGGTTACTAATGAAAAACTGTTTTTT. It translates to CASSPSRVTNEKLFF.